The T cell receptor (beta chain) described here comes from a study of blood T cell repertoires in COVID-19. Profiled with immunoSEQ multiplex PCR; TCRdb holds only in-frame clones, not every one. The sample contains 150,000 to 200,000 clones, about 85% of which appear only once. The TCR comes from a woman aged 25 to 45 who had recovered from COVID-19. Sequenced material: PBMCs or T cells enriched from blood (not recorded which).

CDR3 sequence reads: CSAEIGGTQYF. CDR3 sequence (DNA): TGCAGTGCCGAGATTGGGGGCACGCAGTATTTT. The chain joins TRBV20-1 to TRBJ2-3; perhaps TRBD1 as D (6 bases). Germline V gives CDR1 DFQATT, CDR2 SNEGSKA (reference sequence). V was clipped by 6 bases and J by 9 bases, with 13 bases between them. The CDR3 runs to 11 residues.